This is a list of T cell receptor beta chains from one sample in a study of cytomegalovirus exposure and HLA in healthy donors. TCRdb's table, derived via immunoSEQ multiplex PCR, lists solely in-frame clones and lacks some. There are around 100,000 clones in the sample; less than 95% occur only once, and approximately 1% lies in the top ten. The specimen was PBMCs. These receptor sequences come from a woman aged 18-29 years in good health and CMV-seronegative. Each CDR3 is given with its conserved first and last residue.

j_gene	len	v_gene	CDR3aa
TRBJ2-5	16	TRBV13	CASSLVLAGGKETQYF
TRBJ1-2	13	TRBV6-5	CASSRGDNYGYTF
TRBJ2-3	16	TRBV7-9	CASSSLAGGSMDTQYF
TRBJ2-3	17	TRBV4-1	CASSPSVASGRTDTQYF
TRBJ2-7	18	TRBV7-8	CASSLYVGGGRAGLEQYF
TRBJ1-1	12	TRBV18	CASSPRETEAFF
TRBJ1-2	15	TRBV29-1	CSALVTGIISAGYTF
TRBJ2-7	15	TRBV5-4	CASSRGGAGGEEQYF
TRBJ1-1	12	TRBV11-2	CASSLNRDIAFF
TRBJ1-1	14	TRBV2	CASSEPAGNTEAFF
TRBJ2-2	15	TRBV7-3	CASSLGGGGTGELFF
TRBJ1-4	16	TRBV5-6	CASSLRPVGANEKLFF
TRBJ2-2	19	TRBV7-9	CASSPHLPGTNENTGELFF
TRBJ2-3	15	TRBV5-4	CASSPAVGAKDTQYF
TRBJ2-7	15	TRBV27	CASSPTGTASYEQYF
TRBJ2-2	14	TRBV7-9	CASSFGQGTGELFF
TRBJ1-5	14	TRBV2	CASSDTSGDQPQHF
TRBJ2-1	15	TRBV19	CASRETASSYNEQFF
TRBJ2-7	15	TRBV5-1	CASSRDPGGAYEQYF
TRBJ1-5	16	TRBV7-9	CASSAGTGGSNQPQHF
TRBJ1-1	19	TRBV29-1	CSVEVGDRDRVRDRTEAFF
TRBJ2-2	17	TRBV21-1	CASSARRGDRDTGELFF
TRBJ2-5	13	TRBV6-5	CAIRRTTQETQYF
TRBJ2-7	12	TRBV29-1	CSVEGRDYEQYF
TRBJ1-2	15	TRBV7-8	CASSLQGAQDYGYTF
TRBJ1-2	15	TRBV10-3	CAISESGDRGYGYTF
TRBJ2-3	15	TRBV2	CASSRLAGGTDTQYF
TRBJ1-1	13	TRBV7-9	CASSFGAEREAFF
TRBJ1-5	12	TRBV2	CASSEGRGPQHF
TRBJ2-1	14	TRBV5-1	CASSGSGSGGEQFF
TRBJ1-2	14	TRBV30	CAWSENGEAGGYTF
TRBJ1-4	15	TRBV6-1	CASNREGRGGEKLFF
TRBJ2-1	18	TRBV7-9	CASSSSGTSGGALDEQFF
TRBJ2-7	16	TRBV7-9	CASSLVEVGSSYEQYF
TRBJ2-7	12	TRBV5-8	CASSPLTYEQYF